The clone carrying this TCR beta chain showed up many times. The antigen remains unidentified. RNA transcripts provided the source from which TCR beta CDR3 regions were amplified. An initial round of RT-PCR targeting the TCR CDR3 relied on the HTBI primer set. MiXCR, run by TCRdb on the multiplex PCR reads, gives a single entry per CDR3 protein. The sample shows around 250,000 distinct CDR3 sequences, approximately 23% of them seen only once. This entry is derived from a study of T cells in Graves' hyperthyroidism and ophthalmopathy. Overall study context: Blood was drawn when the patient was first diagnosed and still untreated.

Study-wide findings and caveats: Peripheral blood also featured most of the thyroid clonotypes expanded above 0.001. The model foresaw ophthalmopathy a median roughly 6 months prior to onset.

Trimming stripped 0 bases from V and 3 bases from J, with 6 bases between. Germline CDR1 reads MNHEY; CDR2 reads SVGEGT. This CDR3 has 13 residues. The chain employs TRBV6-2 or TRBV6-3 and TRBJ2-7; D not certain. The receptor comes from a woman aged 40 to 50 with Graves' ophthalmopathy. Material: blood. DNA of the CDR3: TGTGCCAGCAGTTACTCTGGTGACTACGAGCAGTACTTC. Its protein product is CASSYSGDYEQYF.